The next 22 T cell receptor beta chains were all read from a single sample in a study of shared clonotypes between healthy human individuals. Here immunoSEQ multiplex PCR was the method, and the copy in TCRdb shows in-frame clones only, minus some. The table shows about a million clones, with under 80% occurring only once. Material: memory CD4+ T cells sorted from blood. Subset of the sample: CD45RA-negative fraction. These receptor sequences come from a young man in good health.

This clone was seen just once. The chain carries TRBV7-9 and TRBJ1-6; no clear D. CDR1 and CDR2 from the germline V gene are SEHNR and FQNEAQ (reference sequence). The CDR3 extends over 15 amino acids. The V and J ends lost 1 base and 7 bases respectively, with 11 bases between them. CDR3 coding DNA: TGTGCCAGCAGCTTAGACGGAGGGAGCAATTCACCCCTCCACTTT. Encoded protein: CASSLDGGSNSPLHF.

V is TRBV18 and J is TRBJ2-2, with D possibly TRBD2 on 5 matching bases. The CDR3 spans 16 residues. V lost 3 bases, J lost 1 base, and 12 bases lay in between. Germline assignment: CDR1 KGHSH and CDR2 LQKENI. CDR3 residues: CASSPTTRGNTGELFF. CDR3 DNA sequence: TGTGCCAGCTCACCTACCACCCGGGGGAACACCGGGGAGCTGTTTTTT. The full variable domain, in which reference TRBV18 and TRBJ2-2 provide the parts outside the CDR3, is NAGVMQNPRHLVRRRGQEARLRCSPMKGHSHVYWYRQLPEEGLKFMVYLQKENIIDESGMPKERFSAEFPKEGPSILRIQQVVRGDSAAYFCASSPTTRGNTGELFFGEGSRLTVL.

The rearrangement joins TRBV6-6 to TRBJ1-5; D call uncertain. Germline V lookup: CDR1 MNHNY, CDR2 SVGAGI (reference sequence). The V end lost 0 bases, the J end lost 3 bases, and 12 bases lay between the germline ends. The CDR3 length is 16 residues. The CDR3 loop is CASSYSTAGTNQPQHF. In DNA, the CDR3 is TGTGCCAGCAGTTACTCGACGGCAGGAACCAATCAGCCCCAGCATTTT.

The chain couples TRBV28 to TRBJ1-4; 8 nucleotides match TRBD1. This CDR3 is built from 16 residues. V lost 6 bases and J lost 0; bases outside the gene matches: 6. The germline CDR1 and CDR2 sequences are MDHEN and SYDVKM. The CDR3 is CASREPGQATNEKLFF. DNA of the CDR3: TGTGCCAGCAGGGAACCGGGACAGGCAACTAATGAAAAACTGTTTTTT.

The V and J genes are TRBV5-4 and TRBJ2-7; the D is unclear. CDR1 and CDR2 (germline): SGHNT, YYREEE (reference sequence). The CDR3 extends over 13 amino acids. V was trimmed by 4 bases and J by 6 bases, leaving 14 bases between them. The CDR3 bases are TGTGCCAGCAGCCCACACCCGGAGCGCGAGCAGTACTTC. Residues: CASSPHPEREQYF.

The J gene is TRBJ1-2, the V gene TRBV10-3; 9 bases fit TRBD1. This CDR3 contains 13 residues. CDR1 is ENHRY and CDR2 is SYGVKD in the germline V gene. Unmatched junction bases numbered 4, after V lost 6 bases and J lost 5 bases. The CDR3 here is CAIRTGQGYGYTF. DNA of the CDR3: TGTGCCATCAGAACGGGACAGGGTTATGGCTACACCTTC.

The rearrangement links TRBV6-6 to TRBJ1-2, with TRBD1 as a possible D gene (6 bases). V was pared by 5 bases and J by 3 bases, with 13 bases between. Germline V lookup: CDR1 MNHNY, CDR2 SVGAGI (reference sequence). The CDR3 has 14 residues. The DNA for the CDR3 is TGTGCCAGCAGTACTACGACAGGAGACTATGGCTACACCTTC. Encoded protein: CASSTTTGDYGYTF.

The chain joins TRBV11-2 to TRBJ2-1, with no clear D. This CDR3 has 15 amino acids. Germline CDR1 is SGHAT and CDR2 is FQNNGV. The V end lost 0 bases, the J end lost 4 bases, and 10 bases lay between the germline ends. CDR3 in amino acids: CASSLEGNSYNEQFF. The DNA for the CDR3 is TGTGCCAGCAGCTTAGAGGGGAACAGTTACAATGAGCAGTTCTTC. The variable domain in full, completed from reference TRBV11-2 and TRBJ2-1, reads EAGVAQSPRYKIIEKRQSVAFWCNPISGHATLYWYQQILGQGPKLLIQFQNNGVVDDSQLPKDRFSAERLKGVDSTLKIQPAKLEDSAVYLCASSLEGNSYNEQFFGPGTRLTVL.

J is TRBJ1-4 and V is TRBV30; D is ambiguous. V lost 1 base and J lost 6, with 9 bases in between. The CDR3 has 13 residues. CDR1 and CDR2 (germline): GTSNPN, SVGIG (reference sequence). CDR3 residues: CAWSDGGDEKLFF. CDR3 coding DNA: TGTGCCTGGAGTGACGGCGGCGATGAAAAACTGTTTTTT.

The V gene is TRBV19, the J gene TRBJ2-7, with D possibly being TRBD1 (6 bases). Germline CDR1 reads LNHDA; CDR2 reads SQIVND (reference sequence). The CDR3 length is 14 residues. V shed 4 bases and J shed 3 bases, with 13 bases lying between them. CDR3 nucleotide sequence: TGTGCCAGTAGTAGTGTGGGACAAGACTACGAGCAGTACTTC. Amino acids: CASSSVGQDYEQYF.

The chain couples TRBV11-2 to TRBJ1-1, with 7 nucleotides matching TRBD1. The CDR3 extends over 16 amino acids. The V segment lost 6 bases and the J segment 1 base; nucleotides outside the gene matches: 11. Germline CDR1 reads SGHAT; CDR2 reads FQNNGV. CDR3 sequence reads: CASSKRGGTENTEAFF. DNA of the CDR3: TGTGCCAGCAGTAAAAGAGGCGGGACAGAGAACACTGAAGCTTTCTTT.

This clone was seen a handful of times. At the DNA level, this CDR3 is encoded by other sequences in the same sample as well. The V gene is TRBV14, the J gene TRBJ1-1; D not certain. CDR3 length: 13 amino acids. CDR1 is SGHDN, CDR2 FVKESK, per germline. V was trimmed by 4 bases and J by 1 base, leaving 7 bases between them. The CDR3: CASSPRRNTEAFF. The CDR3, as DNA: TGTGCCAGCAGCCCTCGGCGGAACACTGAAGCTTTCTTT.

The CDR3 protein is CASSFGVRNDYGYTF. Here the CDR3 DNA reads TGTGCCAGCAGTTTCGGGGTCAGGAACGACTATGGCTACACCTTC. This rearrangement joins TRBV27 to TRBJ1-2; the D is unclear. Germline V lookup: CDR1 MNHEY, CDR2 SMNVEV (reference sequence). V dropped 3 bases and J dropped 3 bases, with 14 bases sitting between them. There are 15 residues in the CDR3.

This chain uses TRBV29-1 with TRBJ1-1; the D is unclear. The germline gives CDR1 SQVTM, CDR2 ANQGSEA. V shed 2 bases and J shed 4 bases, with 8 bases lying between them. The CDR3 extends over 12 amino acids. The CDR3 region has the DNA TGCAGCGTTGAAAAGGGCTCCACTGAAGCTTTCTTT. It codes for CSVEKGSTEAFF.

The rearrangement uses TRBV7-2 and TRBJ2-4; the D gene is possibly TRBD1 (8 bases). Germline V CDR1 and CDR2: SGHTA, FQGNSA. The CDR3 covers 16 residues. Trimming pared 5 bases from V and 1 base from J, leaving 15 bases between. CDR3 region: CASSPQGGLAKNIQYF. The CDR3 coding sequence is TGTGCCAGCAGCCCACAGGGGGGGCTGGCCAAAAACATTCAGTACTTC.

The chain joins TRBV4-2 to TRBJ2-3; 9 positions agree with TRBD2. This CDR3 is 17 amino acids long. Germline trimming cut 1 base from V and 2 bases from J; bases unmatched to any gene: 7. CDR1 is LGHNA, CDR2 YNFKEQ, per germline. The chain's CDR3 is CASSQAGSGGFTDTQYF. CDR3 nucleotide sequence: TGTGCCAGCAGCCAAGCCGGCAGCGGGGGGTTCACAGATACGCAGTATTTT.

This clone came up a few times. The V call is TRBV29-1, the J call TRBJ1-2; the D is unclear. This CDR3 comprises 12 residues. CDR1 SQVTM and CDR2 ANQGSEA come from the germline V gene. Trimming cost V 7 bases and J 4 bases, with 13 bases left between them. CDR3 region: CSAGGQLYGYTF. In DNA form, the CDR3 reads TGCAGCGCCGGCGGGCAGCTCTATGGCTACACCTTC.

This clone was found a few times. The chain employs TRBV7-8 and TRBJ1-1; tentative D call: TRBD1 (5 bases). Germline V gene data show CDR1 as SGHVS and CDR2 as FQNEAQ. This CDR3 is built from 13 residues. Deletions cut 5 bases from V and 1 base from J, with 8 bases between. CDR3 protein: CASSPGGNTEAFF. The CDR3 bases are TGTGCCAGCAGCCCCGGGGGGAACACTGAAGCTTTCTTT.

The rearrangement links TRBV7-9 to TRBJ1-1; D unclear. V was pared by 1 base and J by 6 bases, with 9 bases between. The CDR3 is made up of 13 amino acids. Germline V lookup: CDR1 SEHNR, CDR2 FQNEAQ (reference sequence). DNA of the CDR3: TGTGCCAGCAGCTTAGGGTATAGGGCTGAAGCTTTCTTT. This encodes CASSLGYRAEAFF.

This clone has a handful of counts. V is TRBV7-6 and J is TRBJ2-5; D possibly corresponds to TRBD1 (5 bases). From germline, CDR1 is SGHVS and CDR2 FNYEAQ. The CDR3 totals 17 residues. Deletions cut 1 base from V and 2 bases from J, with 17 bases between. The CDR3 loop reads CASSLGIGAPHQETQYF. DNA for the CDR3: TGTGCCAGCAGCTTAGGGATTGGGGCACCCCATCAAGAGACCCAGTACTTC.

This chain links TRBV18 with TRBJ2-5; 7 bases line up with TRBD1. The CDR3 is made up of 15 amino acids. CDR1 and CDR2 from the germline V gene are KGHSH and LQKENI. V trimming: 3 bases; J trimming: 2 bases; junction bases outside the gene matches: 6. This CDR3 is CASSPPGQHQETQYF. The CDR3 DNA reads TGTGCCAGCTCACCTCCGGGACAGCATCAAGAGACCCAGTACTTC.

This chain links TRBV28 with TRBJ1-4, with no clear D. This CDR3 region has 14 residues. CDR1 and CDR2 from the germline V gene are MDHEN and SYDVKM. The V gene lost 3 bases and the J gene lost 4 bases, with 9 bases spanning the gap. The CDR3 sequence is CASSFSDGNEKLFF. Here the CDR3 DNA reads TGTGCCAGCAGTTTTTCTGATGGTAATGAAAAACTGTTTTTT.